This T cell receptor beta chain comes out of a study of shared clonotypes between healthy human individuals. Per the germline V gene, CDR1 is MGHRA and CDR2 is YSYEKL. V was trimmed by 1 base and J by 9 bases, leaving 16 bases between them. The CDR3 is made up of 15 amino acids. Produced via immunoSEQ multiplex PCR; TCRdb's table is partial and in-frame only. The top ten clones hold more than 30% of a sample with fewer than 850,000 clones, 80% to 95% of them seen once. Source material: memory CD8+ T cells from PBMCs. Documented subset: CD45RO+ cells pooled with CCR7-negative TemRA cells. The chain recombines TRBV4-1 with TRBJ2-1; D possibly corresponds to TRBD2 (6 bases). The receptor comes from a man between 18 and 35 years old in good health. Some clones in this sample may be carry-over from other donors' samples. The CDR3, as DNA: TGCGCCAGCAGCCAAGTTCGTCGGGAGCCCGTTGAGCAGTTCTTC. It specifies CASSQVRREPVEQFF.